These 6 T cell receptor beta chains share one sample of origin, sequenced in a study of cytomegalovirus exposure and HLA in healthy donors. The assay was immunoSEQ multiplex PCR, and TCRdb's table has in-frame clones only and misses some. The data contain roughly 170,000 clones, 80% to 85% of them singletons. Sequencing input: PBMCs. The receptors stem from a woman under 30 in good health and CMV-seropositive.

V is TRBV2 and J is TRBJ2-2; 11 bases line up with TRBD2. The germline V gene has CDR1 SNHLY and CDR2 FYNNEI. Trimming at V came to 6 bases and at J to 2 bases, leaving 5 bases not matched to a gene. The CDR3 loop spans 16 amino acids. This CDR3 is CASSLAGGANTGELFF. The CDR3 DNA follows: TGTGCCAGCAGCCTAGCGGGGGGCGCTAACACCGGGGAGCTGTTTTTT. Full variable domain (missing parts from reference TRBV2 and TRBJ2-2): EPEVTQTPSHQVTQMGQEVILRCVPISNHLYFYWYRQILGQKVEFLVSFYNNEISEKSEIFDDQFSVERPDGSNFTLKIRSTKLEDSAMYFCASSLAGGANTGELFFGEGSRLTVL.

The CDR3 DNA follows: TGTGCCAGCAGTCCGTCAGGGAACTACGAGCAGTACTTC. This translates into CASSPSGNYEQYF. The chain combines TRBV9 with TRBJ2-7; the D gene is possibly TRBD1 (5 bases). CDR1 SGDLS and CDR2 YYNGEE come from the germline V gene. Trimming removed 5 bases from V and 3 bases from J, with 12 bases in between. This CDR3 region has 13 residues.

The chain combines TRBV7-8 with TRBJ2-3, with TRBD2 identical over 9 bases. The germline gives CDR1 SGHVS, CDR2 FQNEAQ. The CDR3 covers 18 residues. Unmatched junction bases numbered 13, after V lost 3 bases and J lost 3 bases. CDR3 loop: CASSLREGGGARTDTQYF. The CDR3 nucleotides read TGTGCCAGCAGCTTGAGGGAAGGCGGGGGGGCCAGAACAGATACGCAGTATTTT.

The chain joins TRBV13 to TRBJ2-5, with 7 bases that match TRBD1. V was clipped by 6 bases and J by 2 bases; unmatched bases: 6. In germline, CDR1 is PRHDT, CDR2 FYEKMQ (reference sequence). The CDR3 runs to 14 residues. The CDR3 here is CASSIGTAQETQYF. The CDR3 nucleotides are TGTGCCAGCAGTATCGGGACAGCACAAGAGACCCAGTACTTC.

This chain uses TRBV6-1 with TRBJ2-5; tentative D call: TRBD1 (5 bases). Trimming shortened V by 4 bases and J by 5 bases, and 14 bases separated the two germline ends. The CDR3 consists of 14 residues. CDR1 MNHNS and CDR2 SASEGT come from the germline V gene. This CDR3 is CASSAAGLVETQYF. CDR3 nucleotide sequence: TGTGCCAGCAGTGCCGCAGGGTTGGTGGAGACCCAGTACTTC.

V usage is TRBV10-1 and J usage is TRBJ1-1, with D possibly matching TRBD1 (6 bases). This CDR3 is built from 14 residues. V shed 6 bases and J shed 4 bases, with 15 bases lying between them. From germline, CDR1 is WNHNN and CDR2 SYGVQD (reference sequence). The CDR3 region is CASSYRDGPTEAFF. The CDR3 DNA follows: TGCGCCAGCAGCTACAGGGACGGTCCCACTGAAGCTTTCTTT.